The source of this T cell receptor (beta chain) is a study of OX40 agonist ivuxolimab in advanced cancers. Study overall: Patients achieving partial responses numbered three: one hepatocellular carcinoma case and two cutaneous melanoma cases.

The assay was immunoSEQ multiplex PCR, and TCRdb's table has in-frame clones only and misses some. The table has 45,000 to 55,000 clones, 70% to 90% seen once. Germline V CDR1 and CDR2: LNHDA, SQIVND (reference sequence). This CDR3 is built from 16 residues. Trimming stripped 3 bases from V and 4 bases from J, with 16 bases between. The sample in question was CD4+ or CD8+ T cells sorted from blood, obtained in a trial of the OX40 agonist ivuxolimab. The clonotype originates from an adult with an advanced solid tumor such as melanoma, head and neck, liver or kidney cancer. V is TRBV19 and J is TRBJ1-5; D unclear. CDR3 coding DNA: TGTGCCAGTAGTATGGAGGTCAGTATACAAAATCAGCCCCAGCATTTT. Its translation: CASSMEVSIQNQPQHF.